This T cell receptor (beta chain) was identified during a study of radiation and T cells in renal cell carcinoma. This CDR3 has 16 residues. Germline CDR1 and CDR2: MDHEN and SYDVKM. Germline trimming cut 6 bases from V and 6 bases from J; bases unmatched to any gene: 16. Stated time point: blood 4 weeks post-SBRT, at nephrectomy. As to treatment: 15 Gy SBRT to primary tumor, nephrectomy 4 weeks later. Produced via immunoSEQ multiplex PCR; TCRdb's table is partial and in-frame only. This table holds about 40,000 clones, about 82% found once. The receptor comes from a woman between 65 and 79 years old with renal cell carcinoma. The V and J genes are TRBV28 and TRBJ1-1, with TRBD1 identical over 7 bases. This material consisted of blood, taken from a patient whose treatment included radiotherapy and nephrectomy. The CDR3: CASSFPGTAGIPEAFF. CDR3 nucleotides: TGTGCCAGCAGCTTTCCTGGGACAGCTGGGATCCCTGAAGCTTTCTTT.